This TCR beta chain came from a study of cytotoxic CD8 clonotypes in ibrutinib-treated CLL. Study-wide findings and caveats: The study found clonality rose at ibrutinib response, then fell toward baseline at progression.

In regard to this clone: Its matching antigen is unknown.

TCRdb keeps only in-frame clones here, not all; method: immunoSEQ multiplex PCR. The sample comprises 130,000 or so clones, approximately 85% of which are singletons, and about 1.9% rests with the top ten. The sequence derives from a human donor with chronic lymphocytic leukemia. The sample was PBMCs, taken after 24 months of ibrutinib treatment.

CDR3 amino acids: CASSFWGKYTEAFF. The DNA of the CDR3 is TGTGCCAGCAGTTTCTGGGGCAAGTATACTGAAGCTTTCTTT. V usage is TRBV27 and J usage is TRBJ1-1; possible D gene TRBD1, 5 bases. Germline V gene lookup returns CDR1 MNHEY and CDR2 SMNVEV (reference sequence). The CDR3 contains 14 residues. With 3 bases removed from V and 5 bases from J, the gap between germline ends came to 13 bases.